This T cell receptor beta chain was recorded in a study of T cell responses to AZD1222 COVID-19 vaccine. Regarding this clone: The antigen is not known.

Clones were read by immunoSEQ multiplex PCR, and TCRdb kept only the in-frame ones, dropping some. Of tens of thousands of clones detected, around 86% appear once; the ten largest clones hold around 19%. The CDR3 spans 13 residues. Germline CDR1 and CDR2: MNHEY and SMNVEV (reference sequence). V gave up 6 bases and J gave up 2 bases, with 10 bases separating them. Study results and caveats: The study identified only a handful of AZD1222 recipients as seropositive at baseline. Researchers report vaccine-associated CD4 TCRs spanning spike, with dominance at 160-218 and 743-854. It was only after the peak T cell response that any repertoires were sampled. Close to half of spike-specific TCRs reportedly recognize unmutated variant regions.

The material was peripheral blood, obtained 28 days after the second AZD1222 dose. V gene TRBV27 combines with J gene TRBJ1-1; no clear D. The sequence was collected from an adult who received the AZD1222 COVID-19 vaccine. The CDR3 DNA is TGTGCCAGCAGCTTGATCTCAAACACTGAAGCTTTCTTT. Encoded protein: CASSLISNTEAFF.